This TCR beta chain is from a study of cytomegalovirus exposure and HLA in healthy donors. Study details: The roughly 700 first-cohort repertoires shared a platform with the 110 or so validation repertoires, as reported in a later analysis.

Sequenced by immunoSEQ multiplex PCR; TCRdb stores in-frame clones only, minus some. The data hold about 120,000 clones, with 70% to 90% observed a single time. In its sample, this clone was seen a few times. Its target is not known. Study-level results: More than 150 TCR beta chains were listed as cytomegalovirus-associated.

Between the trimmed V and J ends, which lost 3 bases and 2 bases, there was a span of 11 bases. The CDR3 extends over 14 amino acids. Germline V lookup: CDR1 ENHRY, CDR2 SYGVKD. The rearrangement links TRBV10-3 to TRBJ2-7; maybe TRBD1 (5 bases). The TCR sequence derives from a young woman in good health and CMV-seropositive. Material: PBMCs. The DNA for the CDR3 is TGTGCCATCAGTGAAACTGGACACGCCTACGAGCAGTACTTC. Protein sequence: CAISETGHAYEQYF.